Here is one T cell receptor beta chain with its context. Antigen specificity is unknown. The data were obtained in a study of T cells in localized non-small cell lung cancer. Findings and caveats of the study: A raised T cell density in blood coincided with lengthier overall survival. Maximal T cell clonality occurred in uninvolved adjacent lung, with tumor ranking below it. Investigators sequenced only a single tumor region, leaving heterogeneity possible. Researchers found a median around 61 of the top 100 tumor clones in adjacent lung.

This CDR3 comprises 17 residues. CDR1 is SGHDT and CDR2 is YYEEEE in the germline V gene. V lost 6 bases to trimming and J lost 0 bases; unmatched junction nucleotides: 12. The method was immunoSEQ multiplex PCR; TCRdb's version includes in-frame clones alone and lacks a portion of them. The sample yields under 100,000 clones, roughly 91% seen once. The clonotype comes from a woman aged 35 to 70 with stage I squamous cell lung carcinoma. The material was peripheral blood, obtained before any cancer treatment. The chain has TRBV5-6 and TRBJ2-4, with 7 nucleotides matching TRBD2. The CDR3 reads CASTLAAKTLAKNIQYF. CDR3 nucleotide sequence: TGTGCCAGCACGCTAGCGGCCAAGACCCTAGCCAAAAACATTCAGTACTTC.